This T cell receptor (beta chain) was recovered during a study of cytomegalovirus exposure and HLA in healthy donors. Trimming cost V 5 bases and J 7 bases; bases outside gene matches: 4. The CDR3 contains 12 residues. Germline V gene lookup returns CDR1 MNHNY and CDR2 SVGAGI (reference sequence). Researchers ran the PCR with 60 Vbeta and 13 Jbeta primers. The table came from immunoSEQ multiplex PCR; TCRdb's copy has only in-frame clones and leaves some out. In the table there are fewer than 200,000 clones, around 81% of which are singletons. This TCR derives from a woman in her thirties in good health and CMV-seronegative. Sequenced input: PBMCs. The chain is built from TRBV6-6 and TRBJ2-7; 8 positions agree with TRBD2. The CDR3 DNA reads as TGTGCCAGCAGTCAACGGGGGGGGGAGCAGTACTTC. Translating it yields CASSQRGGEQYF.